This is a list of T cell receptor beta chains from one sample in a study of blood T cell repertoires in COVID-19. Profiled with immunoSEQ multiplex PCR; TCRdb holds only in-frame clones, not every one. The sample includes some 140,000 clones, about 79% of them seen just once. The sample taken for sequencing was PBMCs or T cells enriched from blood (not recorded which). These receptors all come from a man over 45 who had recovered from COVID-19. CDR3s include the opening cysteine and the closing phenylalanine or tryptophan. Each record gives: D gene, clone size, V gene, J gene, CDR3 protein, CDR3 DNA. A D gene is named only where the DNA matches it firmly. The size field is filled for only some rows; it gives once, few, many or a size class.

>NA|few|TRBV7-2|TRBJ2-1
CASSRGEFRNEQFF
TGTGCCAGCAGCCGCGGGGAATTTAGGAATGAGCAGTTCTTC
>TRBD1|once|TRBV12-3/TRBV12-4|TRBJ1-6
CASNLQGSTPLHF
TGTGCCAGCAACCTACAGGGGTCAACACCCCTCCACTTT
>TRBD1|NA|TRBV27|TRBJ2-1
CASRYAGTGYNEQFF
TGTGCCAGCAGATACGCCGGGACAGGGTACAATGAGCAGTTCTTC
>TRBD1|NA|TRBV15|TRBJ1-6
CATSRDFWDSHNSPLHF
TGTGCCACCAGCAGAGATTTTTGGGACAGCCATAATTCACCCCTCCACTTT
>TRBD1|NA|TRBV5-1|TRBJ2-1
CASSLGQGAHNEQFF
TGCGCCAGCAGCTTGGGACAGGGGGCGCACAATGAGCAGTTCTTC
>NA|NA|TRBV18|TRBJ1-1
CASSSGQRSGTEAFF
TGTGCCAGCTCATCCGGACAGAGAAGCGGCACTGAAGCTTTCTTT
>TRBD2|NA|TRBV7-2|TRBJ2-1
CASSPPGLAVVGEQFF
TGTGCCAGCAGCCCTCCGGGACTAGCAGTTGTTGGTGAGCAGTTCTTC
>TRBD1|once|TRBV6-2/TRBV6-3|TRBJ2-4
CASSPTGTGGADQYF
TGTGCCAGCAGCCCAACCGGGACAGGGGGCGCCGATCAGTACTTC
>NA|once|TRBV24-1|TRBJ2-3
CATSDLARADTQYF
TGTGCCACCAGTGATTTGGCACGCGCAGATACGCAGTATTTT
>NA|NA|TRBV12-5|TRBJ2-7
CASGLGAPSEQYF
TGTGCTAGTGGCCTGGGAGCGCCCTCCGAGCAGTACTTC
>TRBD1|many|TRBV5-1|TRBJ1-2
CASSLGQGAEGYTF
TGCGCCAGCAGCTTGGGGCAGGGGGCGGAGGGCTACACCTTC
>TRBD1|NA|TRBV10-2|TRBJ1-6
CASRQGSAYNSPLHF
TGCGCCAGCAGACAGGGGAGTGCCTATAATTCACCCCTCCACTTT
>NA|NA|TRBV2|TRBJ1-1
CASSDMGQGTEAFF
TGTGCCAGCAGTGATATGGGGCAGGGCACTGAAGCTTTCTTT
>NA|NA|TRBV21-1|TRBJ2-6
CASTRQGASGANVLTF
TGTGCCAGCACCCGACAGGGGGCGAGCGGGGCCAACGTCCTGACTTTC
>NA|NA|TRBV5-1|TRBJ1-1
CASSTGYTEAFF
TGCGCCAGCAGCACCGGGTACACTGAAGCTTTCTTT
>TRBD1|NA|TRBV2|TRBJ2-3
CASSRDSITDTQYF
TGTGCCAGCAGTCGGGACAGCATCACAGATACGCAGTATTTT
>NA|NA|TRBV20-1|TRBJ1-5
CSASVPGTQSNQPQHF
TGCAGTGCTAGTGTACCCGGGACACAAAGCAATCAGCCCCAGCATTTT
>NA|few|TRBV13|TRBJ2-5
CASSLVSGTQYF
TGTGCCAGCAGCTTAGTCTCCGGGACCCAGTACTTC
>NA|NA|TRBV15|TRBJ2-2
CATSRKQGWTGELFF
TGTGCCACCAGCAGAAAGCAGGGCTGGACCGGGGAGCTGTTTTTT
>NA|NA|TRBV6-5|TRBJ2-2
CASSFSGAGELFF
TGTGCCAGCAGTTTTTCGGGGGCCGGGGAGCTGTTTTTT
>TRBD1|NA|TRBV2|TRBJ2-6
CASSLAGTGASGANVLTF
TGTGCCAGCAGCCTGGCCGGGACAGGGGCTTCTGGGGCCAACGTCCTGACTTTC
>NA|once|TRBV10-2|TRBJ1-3
CASSESRTGRSGNTIYF
TGCGCCAGCAGTGAGTCGCGAACGGGGAGATCCGGAAACACCATATATTTT
>NA|NA|TRBV10-3|TRBJ2-7
CAISESPLTPSSYEQYF
TGTGCCATCAGTGAGTCCCCCCTGACCCCTAGCTCCTACGAGCAGTACTTC
>TRBD1|once|TRBV12-3/TRBV12-4|TRBJ1-5
CASSLQGDQPQHF
TGTGCCAGCAGTTTACAGGGGGACCAGCCCCAGCATTTT
>TRBD1|NA|TRBV13|TRBJ1-2
CASSRTGLNYGYTF
TGTGCCAGCAGCAGGACAGGGCTAAACTATGGCTACACCTTC
>NA|NA|TRBV28|TRBJ1-4
CASSLRNEKLFF
TGTGCCAGCAGCTTGAGGAATGAAAAACTGTTTTTT
>NA|NA|TRBV10-1|TRBJ2-1
CASSDRYNEQFF
TGCGCCAGCAGTGACCGGTACAATGAGCAGTTCTTC
>TRBD1|NA|TRBV5-6|TRBJ2-7
CASILQGARDEQYF
TGTGCCAGCATCCTACAGGGGGCAAGGGACGAGCAGTACTTC
>TRBD2|NA|TRBV5-4|TRBJ2-7
CASSSTGTSNYEQYF
TGTGCCAGCAGCTCCACCGGGACTAGTAACTACGAGCAGTACTTC
>TRBD1|few|TRBV5-5|TRBJ1-1
CASSAGQGSRNTEAFF
TGTGCCAGCAGCGCGGGACAGGGCTCCCGGAACACTGAAGCTTTCTTT
>TRBD1|NA|TRBV3-1/TRBV3-2|TRBJ1-4
CASSLRTGNNEKLFF
TGTGCCAGCAGCCTCCGGACAGGAAATAATGAAAAACTGTTTTTT
>NA|NA|TRBV6-2/TRBV6-3|TRBJ1-6
CASSYFQGFDSPLHF
TGTGCCAGCAGTTACTTTCAGGGTTTCGATTCACCCCTCCACTTT
>NA|NA|TRBV30|TRBJ1-5
CAWSSGTGNQPQHF
TGTGCCTGGAGTTCAGGGACTGGCAATCAGCCCCAGCATTTT
>TRBD1|NA|TRBV6-2/TRBV6-3|TRBJ2-3
CASSGRGRVGFTDTQYF
TGTGCCAGCAGCGGCAGGGGGCGAGTGGGTTTCACAGATACGCAGTATTTT
>TRBD1|NA|TRBV4-1|TRBJ2-7
CASSQDRLLGQPYEQYF
TGCGCCAGCAGCCAAGATCGACTCTTGGGACAGCCCTACGAGCAGTACTTC
>TRBD1|once|TRBV29-1|TRBJ1-2
CSVGRDRNLPYGYTF
TGCAGCGTGGGCCGGGACAGGAACCTTCCCTATGGCTACACCTTC
>TRBD1|few|TRBV12-3/TRBV12-4|TRBJ2-7
CASGADRWRYF
TGTGCCAGCGGGGCGGACAGGTGGCGGTACTTC
>NA|once|TRBV3-1/TRBV3-2|TRBJ1-2
CASSRAGEYGYTF
TGTGCCAGCAGCCGGGCAGGGGAATATGGCTACACCTTC
>TRBD1|once|TRBV28|TRBJ1-4
CASSLGQGNEKLFF
TGTGCCAGCAGTTTGGGACAGGGTAATGAAAAACTGTTTTTT
>NA|NA|TRBV4-2|TRBJ2-3
CASSQVGRGLTDTQYF
TGTGCCAGCAGCCAAGTTGGGCGGGGCCTCACAGATACGCAGTATTTT
>NA|NA|TRBV7-2|TRBJ1-2
CASSFSTGNYGYTF
TGTGCCAGCAGCTTTTCTACAGGGAACTATGGCTACACCTTC
>NA|NA|TRBV7-9|TRBJ1-2
CASSLERSGLNGYTF
TGTGCCAGCAGCTTAGAAAGGTCAGGGCTGAATGGCTACACCTTC
>TRBD2|NA|TRBV7-3|TRBJ2-3
CASQASGGAVDTQYF
TGTGCCAGCCAGGCTAGCGGGGGGGCTGTAGATACGCAGTATTTT
>NA|NA|TRBV3-1/TRBV3-2|TRBJ1-5
CASSFRREHQPQHF
TGTGCCAGCAGCTTCAGACGGGAGCATCAGCCCCAGCATTTT
>NA|NA|TRBV30|TRBJ2-1
CAWRSGLGGPLINEQFF
TGTGCCTGGAGGTCAGGGCTAGGCGGCCCTCTCATTAATGAGCAGTTCTTC
>TRBD2|NA|TRBV10-3|TRBJ2-3
CAIRYGLAGGQAHTDTQYF
TGTGCCATCAGATACGGACTAGCGGGGGGGCAAGCGCACACAGATACGCAGTATTTT
>TRBD1|NA|TRBV9|TRBJ1-3
CASSAFGSTGISPGNTIYF
TGTGCCAGCAGCGCTTTCGGGTCGACAGGGATCAGCCCTGGAAACACCATATATTTT
>TRBD2|NA|TRBV7-2|TRBJ2-1
CASSWTSGGTNNEQFF
TGTGCCAGCAGCTGGACTAGCGGGGGGACTAACAATGAGCAGTTCTTC